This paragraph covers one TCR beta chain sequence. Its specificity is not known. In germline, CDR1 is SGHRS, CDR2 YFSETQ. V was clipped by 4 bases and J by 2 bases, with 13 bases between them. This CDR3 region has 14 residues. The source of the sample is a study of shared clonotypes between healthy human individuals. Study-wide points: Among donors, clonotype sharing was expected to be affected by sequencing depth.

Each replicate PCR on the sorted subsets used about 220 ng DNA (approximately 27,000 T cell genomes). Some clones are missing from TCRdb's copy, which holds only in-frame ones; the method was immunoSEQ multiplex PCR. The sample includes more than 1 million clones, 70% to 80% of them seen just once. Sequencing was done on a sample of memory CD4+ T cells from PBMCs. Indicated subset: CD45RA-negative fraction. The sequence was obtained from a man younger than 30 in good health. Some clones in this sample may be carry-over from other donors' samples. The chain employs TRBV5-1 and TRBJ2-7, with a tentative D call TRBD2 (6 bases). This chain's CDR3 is CASSTGLGPYEQYF. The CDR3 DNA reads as TGCGCCAGCAGCACGGGACTGGGCCCCTACGAGCAGTACTTC.